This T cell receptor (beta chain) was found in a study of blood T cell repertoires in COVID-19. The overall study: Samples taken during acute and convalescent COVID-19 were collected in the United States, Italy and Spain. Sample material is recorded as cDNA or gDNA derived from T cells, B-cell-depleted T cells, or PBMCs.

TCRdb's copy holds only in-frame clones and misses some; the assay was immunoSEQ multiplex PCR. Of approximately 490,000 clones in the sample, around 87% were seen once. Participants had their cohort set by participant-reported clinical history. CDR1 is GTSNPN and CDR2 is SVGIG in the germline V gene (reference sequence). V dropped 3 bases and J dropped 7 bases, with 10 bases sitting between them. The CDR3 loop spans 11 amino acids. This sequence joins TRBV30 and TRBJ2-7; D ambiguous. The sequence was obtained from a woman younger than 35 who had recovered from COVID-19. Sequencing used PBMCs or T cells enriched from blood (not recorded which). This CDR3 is CAWRALSEQYF. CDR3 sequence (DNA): TGTGCCTGGAGGGCCCTCAGTGAGCAGTACTTC.